This T cell receptor (beta chain) is drawn from a study of shared clonotypes between healthy human individuals (dated by TCRdb to the early 2020s). Concerning the study at large: The cohort included three men and a couple of women between 18 and 49 years of age. For each donor, three plates each were used for CD4 naive and CD4 memory, two plates were used for CD8 naive, and one plate was used for CD8 memory. The study deeply sequenced blood TCR repertoires of several healthy adults to estimate repertoire size and the extent of clonotype sharing between individuals. Different laboratories and diverse techniques were used to prepare libraries and sequence TCR repertoires, to increase sequencing depth and limit assay-specific biases. Per donor, leukapheresis produced somewhere between about 0.85 and 8.9 billion PBMCs.

Donors were healthy HIV-negative adults with no recently reported acute infections or vaccinations. Every donor was a Caucasian adult living in Nashville, Tennessee, USA. CD8 memory samples consisted of magnetically selected CD45RO+ cells combined with CCR7-negative CD45RA+ effector memory (TemRA) cells. After blood collection by leukapheresis, PBMCs were isolated using Ficoll-Histopaque density gradient centrifugation and then cryopreserved in the vapor phase of liquid nitrogen. Analytical flow cytometry was used to check the purity and quantity of every magnetically sorted T cell population. Genomic DNA was isolated from every sorted fraction and measured by UV absorbance on a Nanodrop 2000c. Overall study results and their limits: Pairwise subsampling led to the expectation that sequencing depth would affect the degree of clonotype sharing among donors. Sampling was limited to blood, and TCR repertoires in tissue likely differ from TCR repertoires in blood. The small number of donors limited the genetic and exposure-history diversity represented. Compared with non-shared clonotypes, clonotypes shared by all four sorted-subset donors had higher generation probabilities. Naive subsets generally had larger estimated clonotype richness than memory subsets did. Approximately 4.8% of naive CD4, roughly 3.5% of naive CD8, 2% to 2.5% of memory CD4, and 0.4% of memory CD8 clonotypes were shared across a handful of donors. Incomplete sequencing was indicated by rarefaction of sorted-subset datasets, despite the large sequencing depth.

From the cysteine through the phenylalanine, the CDR3 covers 17 amino acids. The DNA shown is the 51-base CDR3, in frame from base 1. Trimming accounts for 0 bases at V and 1 base at J, while the number of junction bases matched to no gene is 10. CDR1 SQVTM and CDR2 ANQGSEA were looked up in the germline V gene. On this clone: The antigen it binds to is not known. No base quality information exists; no much larger clone differs at one position.

Using the deep immunoSEQ assay, multiplex PCR amplified TCR CDR3 regions from genomic DNA. Extracted genomic DNA from each cell subset was distributed evenly across all wells of several immunoSEQ 96-well plates, and each plate was treated as a replicate. For sorted subsets, 200 to 250 ng genomic DNA, equal to 30,000 or so T cell genomes, was loaded into each replicate PCR. Purified libraries were measured with a Qubit 3.0 fluorometer, size-checked on a Bioanalyzer 2100, and measured again with the KAPA Library Quantification kit. Every immunoSEQ 96-well plate was sequenced on a dedicated single-read 150-cycle Illumina NextSeq 550 flow cell. On the study's bioinformatics: Because the immunoSEQ output held only junctional sequences and lacked quality scores, the filtering could not match the filtering applied to full-length reads. Sequences were annotated with PyIR, a Python wrapper for IgBLAST v1.9, using IMGT germline references to assign V/J genes and CDR3. Reads were removed for weak V/J assignments (E-value above 1e-6), missing CDR3, stop codons, out-of-frame junctions, or ambiguous translated residues. V3J clonotypes were defined as sequences sharing an identical inferred V gene, J gene, and CDR3 amino acid sequence. The percentage overlap between two repertoires was calculated by dividing the number of shared unique clonotypes by the size of the smaller repertoire. Richness of each repertoire was evaluated using RTK rarefaction, the Chao1 estimator, and Recon v2.1 estimates of unobserved clonotypes. Generation probabilities for all TCRbeta clonotypes obtained by the gDNA method from a handful of donors were computed using OLGA. TCRdb carries this immuneACCESS record with in-frame sequences only. Its versions omit some clonotypes, under half of them owing to an unresolved V gene in the studies checked, with the rest unexplained. V and J calls and clone size are given by that table; D and trimming were obtained from the DNA. A total of under 120,000 clones appear in this sample, 65% to 75% of them only once. About 25% of the sample lies in the top ten.

The sequence derives from a woman aged 30 to 39 in good health. The V gene is TRBV29-1 and the J gene is TRBJ2-7; TRBD1 lines up with 9 middle nucleotides. The sequenced material came from memory CD8+ T cells sorted from blood. This sample's cell subset or site label indicates: CD45RO+ cells pooled with CCR7-negative TemRA cells. The DNA sequence follows: TGCAGCGTTGAAGAGGGGATTAGACAGGGGGGGTCCTACGAGCAGTACTTC. The encoded protein is CSVEEGIRQGGSYEQYF.